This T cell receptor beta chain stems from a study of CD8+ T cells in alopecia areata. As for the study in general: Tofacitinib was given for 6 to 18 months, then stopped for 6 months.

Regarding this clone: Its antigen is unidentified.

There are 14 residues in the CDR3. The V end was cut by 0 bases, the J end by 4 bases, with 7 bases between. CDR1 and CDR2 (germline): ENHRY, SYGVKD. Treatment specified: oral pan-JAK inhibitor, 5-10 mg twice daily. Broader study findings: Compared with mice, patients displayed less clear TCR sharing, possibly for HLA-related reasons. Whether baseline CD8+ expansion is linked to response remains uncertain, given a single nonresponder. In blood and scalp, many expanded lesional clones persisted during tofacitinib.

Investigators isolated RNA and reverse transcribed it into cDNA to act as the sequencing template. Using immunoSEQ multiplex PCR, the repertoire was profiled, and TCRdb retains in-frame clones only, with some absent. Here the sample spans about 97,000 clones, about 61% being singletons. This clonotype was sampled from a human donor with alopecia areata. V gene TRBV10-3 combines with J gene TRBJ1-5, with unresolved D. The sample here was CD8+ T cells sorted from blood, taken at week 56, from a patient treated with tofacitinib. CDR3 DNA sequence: TGTGCCATCAGTGAGTCGGATGGGAATCAGCCCCAGCATTTT. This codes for CAISESDGNQPQHF.